This T cell receptor (beta chain) emerged from a study of shared clonotypes between healthy human individuals (dated by TCRdb to between 2020 and 2021). With regard to the full study: The cohort comprised two women and three men aged 18 to 49 years. For each donor, three plates each were used for CD4 naive and CD4 memory, two plates were used for CD8 naive, and one plate was used for CD8 memory. The study deeply sequenced blood TCR repertoires of about 5 healthy adults to estimate repertoire size and the extent of clonotype sharing between individuals. Libraries were prepared and TCR repertoires were sequenced by different laboratories using diverse techniques, in order to increase sequencing depth and limit assay-specific biases. Each donor's leukapheresis produced roughly between about 0.9 and 9.5 billion PBMCs.

TCR CDR3 regions were amplified from genomic DNA by multiplex PCR using the deep immunoSEQ assay. For each cell subset, the extracted genomic DNA was distributed evenly across all wells of several immunoSEQ 96-well plates, and each plate served as one replicate. For sorted subsets, approximately 0.2 ug of genomic DNA, equivalent to around 29,000 T cell genomes, went into each replicate PCR. Purified libraries were quantified with a Qubit 3.0 fluorometer, sized on a Bioanalyzer 2100, and re-quantified with the KAPA Library Quantification kit. Each immunoSEQ 96-well plate was sequenced on its own single-read 150-cycle Illumina NextSeq 550 flow cell. The paper's data handling went like this. Because only junctional sequences without quality scores were contained in the immunoSEQ output, filtering matching that applied to full-length reads could not be performed. Sequences were annotated with PyIR, a Python wrapper for IgBLAST v1.9, and V/J genes and CDR3 were assigned using IMGT germline references. Reads were removed for weak V/J assignments (E-value above 1e-6), missing CDR3, stop codons, out-of-frame junctions, or ambiguous translated residues. V3J clonotypes were defined as sequences sharing the same inferred V gene, J gene, and CDR3 amino acid sequence. Percentage overlap between repertoires was computed as shared unique clonotypes divided by the size of the smaller repertoire. Repertoire richness was assessed with RTK rarefaction, the Chao1 estimator, and Recon v2.1 estimates of unobserved clonotypes. Generation probabilities were computed with OLGA for all TCRbeta clonotypes obtained by the gDNA method from a handful of donors. The table comes from immuneACCESS by way of TCRdb, which keeps in-frame sequences with V and J called. Part of the clones is missing from these tables; in studies checked, under half for an unresolved V gene and the rest for unknown reasons. D and trimming were read from the DNA, whereas the V and J calls and clone size are those reported in that table. Recorded for this sample are more than 2,000,000 clones; 85% to 95% of them occurred a single time. 0.35% to 0.5% of the sample lies in the top ten.

Findings and caveats that apply to the study as a whole: The genetic and exposure-history diversity represented was limited by the small number of donors. Naive subsets generally had larger estimated clonotype richness than memory subsets. Even with the large sequencing depth, rarefaction of the sorted-subset datasets indicated that sequencing was incomplete. Sampling was limited to blood, and TCR repertoires in tissue likely differ from TCR repertoires in blood. Based on pairwise subsampling, the degree of clonotype sharing among donors was expected to be affected by sequencing depth. About 5% of naive CD4, 3.5% of naive CD8, approximately 2% of memory CD4, and 0.4% of memory CD8 clonotypes were shared across several donors. Compared with non-shared clonotypes, the clonotypes found in all four sorted-subset donors had higher generation probabilities.

Comment on this clone: What this receptor recognizes is not known. Within one base of it there is no much larger clone, and no base qualities were kept.

Healthy HIV-negative adults with no recently reported acute infections or vaccinations were included as donors. Only Caucasian adults living in Nashville, Tennessee, USA were represented among the donors. CD4+ T cells were enriched by magnetic negative selection, after which naive cells were positively selected on CD45RA and the negative fraction was taken as the memory subset. Blood was obtained by leukapheresis, after which PBMCs were separated by Ficoll-Histopaque density gradient centrifugation and cryopreserved in liquid nitrogen vapor phase. Analytical flow cytometry was used to check the purity and quantity of every magnetically sorted T cell population. From each sorted fraction, genomic DNA was isolated and quantified by UV absorbance on a Nanodrop 2000c. The receptor was derived from a man younger than 30 in good health. Some clones in this sample may be carry-over from other donors' samples. The sequenced sample consisted of naive CD4+ T cells from PBMCs. The cell subset or site tag for this specimen amounts to: CD45RA+ positively selected.

This receptor has the CDR3 CASSAGTPYTGELFF. At the DNA level, the sequence is TGTGCCAGCAGTGCCGGGACCCCGTACACCGGGGAGCTGTTTTTT. The rearrangement combines TRBV6-5 with TRBJ2-2; the D assignment is uncertain and may be TRBD1 or TRBD2, with 5 bases supporting each. V loses 5 bases, J loses 3 bases, and the germline ends lie 13 bases apart. The CDR3 has 15 amino acids, counting the end cysteine and phenylalanine. Left in the record is the CDR3 DNA by itself, 45 bases read in frame from the first base. Taken from the germline V gene, the CDR1 and CDR2 loops are MNHEY and SVGAGI.